This TCR beta chain derives from a study of blood T cell repertoires in COVID-19. The wider study: COVID-19 samples collected from the United States, Italy and Spain covered acute and convalescent phases. PBMCs, B-cell-depleted T cells, or T cells were the source of the cDNA or gDNA that made up the material.

The ends were cut back, 4 bases at V and 0 bases at J, with 13 bases in the middle. Germline V lookup: CDR1 SGHTA, CDR2 FQGNSA. There are 15 residues in the CDR3. Seattle's cohort entered during active infection and was followed longitudinally. Authors' analysis steps: Estimates of nucleated cell counts were drawn from the amplification of reference gene primers. The protocol was immunoSEQ multiplex PCR, while the TCRdb copy is restricted to in-frame clones and leaves out a portion. D and trimming were read from the DNA, whereas the V and J calls and clone size are those reported in that table. Of nearly 200,000 clones in the sample, 85% are singletons; the top ten hold 0.95%.

Sequenced: peripheral blood. The receptor comes from a man aged 55 to 70 with COVID-19, enrolled during active disease. This chain links TRBV7-2 with TRBJ2-7; no clear D gene. Here the CDR3 DNA reads TGTGCCAGCAGCTCTAGAGTCGGATACTCCTACGAGCAGTACTTC. Its translation is CASSSRVGYSYEQYF. The full variable domain, completed using reference TRBV7-2 and TRBJ2-7, is GAGVSQSPSNKVTEKGKDVELRCDPISGHTALYWYRQSLGQGLEFLIYFQGNSAPDKSGLPSDRFSAERTGGSVSTLTIQRTQQEDSAVYLCASSSRVGYSYEQYFGPGTRLTVT.